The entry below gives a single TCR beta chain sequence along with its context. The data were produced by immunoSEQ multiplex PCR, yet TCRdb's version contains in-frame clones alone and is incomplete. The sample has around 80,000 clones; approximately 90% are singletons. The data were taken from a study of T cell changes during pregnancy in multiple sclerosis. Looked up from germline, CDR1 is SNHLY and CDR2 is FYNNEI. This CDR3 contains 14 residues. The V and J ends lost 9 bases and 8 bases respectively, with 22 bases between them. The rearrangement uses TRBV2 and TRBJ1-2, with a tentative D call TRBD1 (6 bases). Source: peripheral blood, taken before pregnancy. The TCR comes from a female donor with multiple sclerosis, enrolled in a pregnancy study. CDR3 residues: CASLFGQFNGGYTF. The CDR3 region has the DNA TGTGCCAGTCTATTCGGACAGTTCAACGGGGGCTACACCTTC.